The source of this TCR beta chain is a study of beta chain features in type 1 diabetes. The whole isolated RNA underwent reverse transcription, so sequencing captured expressed TCRB transcripts. The study sequenced naive, central memory and regulatory T cell samples to an average of about 3.57 million reads. Some clones are missing from TCRdb's copy, which holds only in-frame ones; the method was immunoSEQ multiplex PCR. This sample yields roughly 300,000 clones, of which around 15% are seen a single time; over 5.5% belongs to the top ten. After removal of 2 bases from V and 4 bases from J, the junction contained 9 bases not matched to a gene. Germline assignment: CDR1 SGHAT and CDR2 FQDESV (reference sequence). The CDR3 runs 16 residues. A word on this clone: Its specificity is unknown.

Overall study findings and caveats: Junctions at VDJ sites from type 1 diabetes patients had fewer insertions and more deletions. Whether TCRB rearrangement is influenced by HLA type was left unresolved in this analysis.

The sequencing input was central memory CD4+ T cells from blood. The chain is built from TRBV11-1 and TRBJ2-5, with 8 positions matching TRBD2. The receptor was derived from a man aged 25 to 40 in good health. The CDR3 DNA sequence: TGTGCCAGCAGCTTAACTGGTTTGAGCGGGGGAGAGACCCAGTACTTC. Protein product: CASSLTGLSGGETQYF.